The present TCR beta chain was sequenced within a study of cytomegalovirus exposure and HLA in healthy donors. Study-level points and caveats: Further analysis was carried out later, and it showed several of the most significant clusters appearing linked to common viral pathogens. Highly shared variants forming one cluster were likely a sequencing artifact. Being productive about 87% or about 30% of the time was typical of most TCR beta V segments in an earlier analysis.

In its sample, this clone was seen a few times. Its cognate antigen is unknown. Researchers ran the PCR with 60 Vbeta and 13 Jbeta primers. The repertoire was sequenced with immunoSEQ multiplex PCR; TCRdb's copy has only in-frame clones and lacks some. The profile shows 270,000 or so clones, roughly 85% of them singletons. Germline V gives CDR1 MDHEN, CDR2 SYDVKM. The CDR3 covers 14 residues. Deletions cut 2 bases from V and 6 bases from J, with 13 bases between. The source of this sequence is a middle-aged man in good health and CMV-seropositive. The material sequenced was PBMCs. This chain connects TRBV28 to TRBJ1-1; maybe TRBD1 (6 bases). For the CDR3, the DNA is TGTGCCAGCAGTTTAATCGGGGGGCTCGCTGAAGCTTTCTTT. Translation: CASSLIGGLAEAFF.